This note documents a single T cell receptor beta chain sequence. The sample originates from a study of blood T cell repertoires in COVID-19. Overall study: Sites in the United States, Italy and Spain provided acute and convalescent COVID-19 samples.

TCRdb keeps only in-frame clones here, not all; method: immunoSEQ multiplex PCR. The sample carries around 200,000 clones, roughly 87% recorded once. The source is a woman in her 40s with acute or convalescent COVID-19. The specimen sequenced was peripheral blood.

CDR3 in DNA: TGTGCCAGCACCCTGGGACTAGCGGGAGGGCCCTCTCGTTCCCCCCGTTCCAATGAGCAGTTCTTC. This encodes CASTLGLAGGPSRSPRSNEQFF. V is TRBV7-9 and J is TRBJ2-1, with 16 bases matching TRBD2. J lost 6 bases, V lost 7 bases, and 24 bases had no gene match. Germline V lookup: CDR1 SEHNR, CDR2 FQNEAQ (reference sequence). This CDR3 contains 22 residues. Looking up the rest from reference TRBV7-9 and TRBJ2-1 gives the full variable domain: DTGVSQNPRHKITKRGQNVTFRCDPISEHNRLYWYRQTLGQGPEFLTYFQNEAQLEKSRLLSDRFSAERPKGSFSTLEIQRTEQGDSAMYLCASTLGLAGGPSRSPRSNEQFFGPGTRLTVL.